This T cell receptor (beta chain) was sequenced for a study of Ad26.COV2.S vaccination and SARS-CoV-2 variants. The wider study: The donor was enrolled in the Ad26.COV2.S arm of the COV1001 trial. Whole-study results and caveats: There was reportedly substantial breadth in spike-specific CD8+ and CD4+ T cell responses after vaccination.

Sequenced by immunoSEQ multiplex PCR; TCRdb stores in-frame clones only, minus some. Among roughly 700,000 clones listed, around 89% were seen once. As for treatment: roughly 19 received Ad26.COV2.S at low or high dose, single or two shots; 5 received placebo; per-sample allocation not given. All samples were drawn on day 63, counting from the first vaccine or placebo injection. CDR1 is MNHEY and CDR2 is SVGAGI in the germline V gene. This CDR3 has 12 residues. V dropped 7 bases and J dropped 5 bases, with 11 bases sitting between them. Concerning this clone: No antigen is known for it.

This TCR was recovered from a person aged 18-60 years who received the Ad26.COV2.S COVID-19 vaccine or a placebo. The gene calls are TRBV6-5 and TRBJ2-5, with no clear D. The sequencing used peripheral blood, collected in a trial of Ad26.COV2.S vaccine versus placebo. The CDR3 DNA sequence: TGTGCCAGCAACCGGAATGCGGAGACCCAGTACTTC. It is translated as CASNRNAETQYF.